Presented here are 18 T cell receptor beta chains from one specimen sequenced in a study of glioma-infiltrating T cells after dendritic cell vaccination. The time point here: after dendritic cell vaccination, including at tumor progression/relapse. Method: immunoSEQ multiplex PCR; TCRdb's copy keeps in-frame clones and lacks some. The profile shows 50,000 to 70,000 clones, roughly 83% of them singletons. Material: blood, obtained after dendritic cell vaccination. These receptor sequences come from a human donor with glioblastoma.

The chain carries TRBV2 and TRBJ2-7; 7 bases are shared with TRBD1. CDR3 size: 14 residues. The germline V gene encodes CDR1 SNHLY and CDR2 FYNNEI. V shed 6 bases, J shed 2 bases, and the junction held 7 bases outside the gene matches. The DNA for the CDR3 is TGTGCCAGCAGATTCGACAGGGATGCCTACGAGCAGTACTTC. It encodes CASRFDRDAYEQYF.

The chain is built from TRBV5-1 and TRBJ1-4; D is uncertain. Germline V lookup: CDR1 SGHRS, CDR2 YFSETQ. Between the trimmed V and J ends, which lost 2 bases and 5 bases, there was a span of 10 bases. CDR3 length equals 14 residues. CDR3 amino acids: CASSFRGMNEKLFF. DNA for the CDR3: TGCGCCAGCAGCTTCCGCGGTATGAATGAAAAACTGTTTTTT.

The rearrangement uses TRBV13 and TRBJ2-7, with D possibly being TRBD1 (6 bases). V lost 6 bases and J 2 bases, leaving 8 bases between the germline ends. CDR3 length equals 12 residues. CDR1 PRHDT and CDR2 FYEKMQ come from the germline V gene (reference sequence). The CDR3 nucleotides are TGTGCCAGCAGTTACAGGGCCTACGAGCAGTACTTC. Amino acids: CASSYRAYEQYF.

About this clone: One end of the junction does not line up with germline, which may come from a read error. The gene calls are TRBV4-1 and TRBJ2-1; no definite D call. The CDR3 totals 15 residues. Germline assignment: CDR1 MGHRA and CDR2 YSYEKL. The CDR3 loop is CASSQLVTPHNEHFF. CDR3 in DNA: TGCGCCAGCAGCCAACTAGTAACCCCTCACAATGAGCATTTCTTC.

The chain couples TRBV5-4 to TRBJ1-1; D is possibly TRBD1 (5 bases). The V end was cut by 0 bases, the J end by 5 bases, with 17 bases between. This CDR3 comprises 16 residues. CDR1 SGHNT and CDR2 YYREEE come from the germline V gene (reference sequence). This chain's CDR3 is CASSLGFGGSRTEAFF. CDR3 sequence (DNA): TGTGCCAGCAGCTTGGGATTTGGGGGGAGTCGAACTGAAGCTTTCTTT.

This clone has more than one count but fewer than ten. CDR3 residues: CAWSGGLAGGRGTDTQYF. The CDR3 DNA reads as TGTGCCTGGAGTGGGGGACTAGCGGGGGGGCGCGGCACAGATACGCAGTATTTT. This chain links TRBV30 with TRBJ2-3; 16 bases are shared with TRBD2. With V trimmed by 1 base and J by 1 base, 5 bases remained unmatched. Germline V lookup: CDR1 GTSNPN, CDR2 SVGIG (reference sequence). This CDR3 region has 18 residues.

The CDR3 spells CASISDRGNYGYTF. The CDR3 DNA reads TGTGCCAGCATCTCCGACAGGGGGAACTATGGCTACACCTTC. The V and J genes are TRBV6-5 and TRBJ1-2; 9 nucleotides match TRBD1. V lost 7 bases and J lost 2; bases outside the gene matches: 5. CDR1 and CDR2 (germline): MNHEY, SVGAGI. CDR3 size: 14 residues.

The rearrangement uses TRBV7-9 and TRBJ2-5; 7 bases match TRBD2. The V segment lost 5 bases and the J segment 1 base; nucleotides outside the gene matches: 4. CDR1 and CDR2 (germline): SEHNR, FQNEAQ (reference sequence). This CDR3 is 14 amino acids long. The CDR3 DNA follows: TGTGCCAGCAGCCCGGGGACTACCCAAGAGACCCAGTACTTC. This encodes CASSPGTTQETQYF.

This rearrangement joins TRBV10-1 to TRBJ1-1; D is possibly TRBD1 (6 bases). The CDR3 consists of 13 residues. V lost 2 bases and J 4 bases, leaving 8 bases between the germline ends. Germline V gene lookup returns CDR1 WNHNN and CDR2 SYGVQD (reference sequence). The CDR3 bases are TGCGCCAGCAGTGAGCAGGGGATCACTGAAGCTTTCTTT. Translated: CASSEQGITEAFF.

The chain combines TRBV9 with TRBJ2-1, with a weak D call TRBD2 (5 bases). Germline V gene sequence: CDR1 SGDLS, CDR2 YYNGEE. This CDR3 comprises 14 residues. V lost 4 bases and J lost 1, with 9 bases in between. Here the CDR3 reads CASSQDYSYNEQFF. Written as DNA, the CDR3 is TGTGCCAGCAGCCAAGACTATTCCTACAATGAGCAGTTCTTC.

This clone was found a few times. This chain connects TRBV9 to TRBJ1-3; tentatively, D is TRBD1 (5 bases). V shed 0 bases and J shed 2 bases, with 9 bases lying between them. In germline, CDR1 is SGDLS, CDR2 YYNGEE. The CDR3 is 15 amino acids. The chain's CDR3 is CASSVVPGTGNTIYF. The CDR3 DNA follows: TGTGCCAGCAGCGTAGTACCAGGGACTGGAAACACCATATATTTT.

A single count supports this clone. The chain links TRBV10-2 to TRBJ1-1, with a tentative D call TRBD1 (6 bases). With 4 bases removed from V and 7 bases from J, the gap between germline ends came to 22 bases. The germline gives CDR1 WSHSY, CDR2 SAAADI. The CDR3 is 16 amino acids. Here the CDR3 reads CASSVFFQGHGIEAFF. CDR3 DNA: TGCGCCAGCAGTGTCTTCTTTCAGGGACACGGGATTGAAGCTTTCTTT.

The CDR3 is CASSYIEGRSGYTF. The CDR3 coding sequence is TGTGCCAGCAGTTACATAGAGGGCAGAAGTGGCTACACCTTC. The chain recombines TRBV6-5 with TRBJ1-2, with D unclear. Germline values: CDR1 MNHEY, CDR2 SVGAGI. V lost 2 bases to trimming and J lost 7 bases, with 14 bases between them. The CDR3 length is 14 residues.

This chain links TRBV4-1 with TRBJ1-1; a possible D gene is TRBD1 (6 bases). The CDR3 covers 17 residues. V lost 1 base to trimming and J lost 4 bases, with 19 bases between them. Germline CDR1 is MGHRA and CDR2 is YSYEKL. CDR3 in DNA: TGCGCCAGCAGCCAAGCTGGGAACAGGGTTGAGATCACTGAAGCTTTCTTT. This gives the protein CASSQAGNRVEITEAFF.

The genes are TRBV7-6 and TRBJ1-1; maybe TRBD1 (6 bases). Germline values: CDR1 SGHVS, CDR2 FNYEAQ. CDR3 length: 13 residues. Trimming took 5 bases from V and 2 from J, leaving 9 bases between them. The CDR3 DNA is TGTGCCAGCAGCGCGGACAGTAACACTGAAGCTTTCTTT. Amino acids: CASSADSNTEAFF.

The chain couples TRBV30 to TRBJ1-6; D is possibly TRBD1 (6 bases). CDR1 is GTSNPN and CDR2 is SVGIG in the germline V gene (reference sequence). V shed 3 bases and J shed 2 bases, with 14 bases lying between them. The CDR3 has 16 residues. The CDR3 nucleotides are TGTGCCTGGAGGGTCAGGGGATCGCCCTATAATTCACCCCTCCACTTT. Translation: CAWRVRGSPYNSPLHF.

The CDR3 sequence: CASSQQGAEEYF. Written as DNA, the CDR3 is TGTGCCAGCTCACAACAGGGGGCGGAAGAGTACTTC. The chain combines TRBV18 with TRBJ2-7, with 9 bases lining up with TRBD1. J gave up 11 bases and V 4 bases, and 6 bases lay outside the gene matches. Germline assignment: CDR1 KGHSH and CDR2 LQKENI. This CDR3 has 12 residues.

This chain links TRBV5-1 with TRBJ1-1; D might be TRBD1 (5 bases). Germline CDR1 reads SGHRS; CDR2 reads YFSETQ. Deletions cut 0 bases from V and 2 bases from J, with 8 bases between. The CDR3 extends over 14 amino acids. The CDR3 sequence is CASSLAGHNTEAFF. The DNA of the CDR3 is TGCGCCAGCAGCTTGGCCGGACATAACACTGAAGCTTTCTTT.